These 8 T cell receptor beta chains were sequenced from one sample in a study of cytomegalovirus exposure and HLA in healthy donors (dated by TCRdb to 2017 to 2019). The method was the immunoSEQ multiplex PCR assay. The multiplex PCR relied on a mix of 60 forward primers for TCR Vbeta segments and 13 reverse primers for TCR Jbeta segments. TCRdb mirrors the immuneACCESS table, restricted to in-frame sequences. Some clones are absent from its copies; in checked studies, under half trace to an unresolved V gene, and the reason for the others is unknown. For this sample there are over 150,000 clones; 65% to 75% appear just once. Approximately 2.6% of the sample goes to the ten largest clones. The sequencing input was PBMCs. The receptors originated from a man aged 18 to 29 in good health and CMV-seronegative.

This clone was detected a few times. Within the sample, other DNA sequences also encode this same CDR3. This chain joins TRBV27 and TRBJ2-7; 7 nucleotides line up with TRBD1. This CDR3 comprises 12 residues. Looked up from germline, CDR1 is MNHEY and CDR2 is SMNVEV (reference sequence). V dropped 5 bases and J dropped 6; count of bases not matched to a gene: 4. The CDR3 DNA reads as TGTGCCAGCAGTCTAACAGGGGCCGAGCAGTACTTC. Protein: CASSLTGAEQYF.

Written as DNA, the CDR3 is TGTGCCAGTAACCGGGACAGGGGGTACAATGAGCAGTTCTTC. Protein product: CASNRDRGYNEQFF. V usage is TRBV6-1 and J usage is TRBJ2-1, with TRBD1 identical over 11 bases. With V trimmed by 9 bases and J by 4 bases, 5 bases remained unmatched. This CDR3 comprises 14 residues. Germline V lookup: CDR1 MNHNS, CDR2 SASEGT.

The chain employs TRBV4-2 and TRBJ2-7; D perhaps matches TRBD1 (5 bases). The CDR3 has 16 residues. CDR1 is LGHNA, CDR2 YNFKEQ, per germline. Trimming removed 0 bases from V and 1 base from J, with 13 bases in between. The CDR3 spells CASSQEGANPSYEQYF. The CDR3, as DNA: TGTGCCAGCAGCCAAGAAGGGGCCAACCCTTCCTACGAGCAGTACTTC.

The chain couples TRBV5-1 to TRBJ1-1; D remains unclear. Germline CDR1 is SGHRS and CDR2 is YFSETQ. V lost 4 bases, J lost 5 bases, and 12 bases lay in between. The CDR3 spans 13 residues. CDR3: CASSQPGGTEAFF. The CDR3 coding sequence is TGCGCCAGCAGCCAACCGGGAGGGACTGAAGCTTTCTTT. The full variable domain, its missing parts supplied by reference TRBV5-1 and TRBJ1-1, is KAGVTQTPRYLIKTRGQQVTLSCSPISGHRSVSWYQQTPGQGLQFLFEYFSETQRNKGNFPGRFSGRQFSNSRSEMNVSTLELGDSALYLCASSQPGGTEAFFGQGTRLTVV.

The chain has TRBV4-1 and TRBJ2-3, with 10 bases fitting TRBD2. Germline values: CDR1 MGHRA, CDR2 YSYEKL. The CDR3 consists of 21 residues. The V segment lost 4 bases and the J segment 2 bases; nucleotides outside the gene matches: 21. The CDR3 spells CASSLSVTLAGAAILTDTQYF. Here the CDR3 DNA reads TGCGCCAGCAGCCTGTCTGTCACTCTAGCGGGGGCCGCAATACTCACAGATACGCAGTATTTT.

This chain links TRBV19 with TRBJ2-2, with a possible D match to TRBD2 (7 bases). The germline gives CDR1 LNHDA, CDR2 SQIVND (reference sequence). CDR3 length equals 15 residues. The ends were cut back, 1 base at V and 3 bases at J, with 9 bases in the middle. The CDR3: CASSIGGGHTGELFF. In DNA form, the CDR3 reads TGTGCCAGTAGTATAGGGGGGGGCCACACCGGGGAGCTGTTTTTT.

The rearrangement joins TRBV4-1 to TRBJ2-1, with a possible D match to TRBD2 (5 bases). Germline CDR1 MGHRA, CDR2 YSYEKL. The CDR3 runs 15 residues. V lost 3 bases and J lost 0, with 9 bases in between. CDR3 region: CASSQVGSSYNEQFF. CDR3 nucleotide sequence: TGCGCCAGCAGCCAGGTGGGGAGCTCCTACAATGAGCAGTTCTTC.

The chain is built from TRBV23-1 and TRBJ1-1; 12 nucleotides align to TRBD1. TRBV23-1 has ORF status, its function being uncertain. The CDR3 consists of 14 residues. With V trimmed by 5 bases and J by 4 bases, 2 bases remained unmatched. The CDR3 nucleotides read TGCGCCAGCAGTTGGGACAGGGGGCCCACTGAAGCTTTCTTT. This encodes CASSWDRGPTEAFF.